This TCR beta chain was profiled in a study of T-cell reconstitution after alpha-beta-depleted transplantation in children. Preparing the TCRbeta library involved the use of unique molecular identifiers. TCRdb itself ran the PCR reads through MiXCR, one entry per CDR3 protein. The data show hundreds of thousands of distinct CDR3 sequences, roughly 17% seen once. Germline CDR1 reads DFQATT; CDR2 reads SNEGSKA (reference sequence). The V and J ends lost 1 base and 0 bases respectively, with 12 bases between them. The length of the CDR3 is 15 residues. This receptor was obtained from a human donor who donated a stem cell graft to a child with acute myeloid leukemia. V is TRBV20-1 and J is TRBJ1-1; D remains unclear. This sample comprised PBMCs from the stem cell graft donor, obtained from the stem cell graft. CDR3 DNA sequence: TGCAGTGCTAGAGGTAGCTCCACCATGAACACTGAAGCTTTCTTT. It encodes CSARGSSTMNTEAFF.